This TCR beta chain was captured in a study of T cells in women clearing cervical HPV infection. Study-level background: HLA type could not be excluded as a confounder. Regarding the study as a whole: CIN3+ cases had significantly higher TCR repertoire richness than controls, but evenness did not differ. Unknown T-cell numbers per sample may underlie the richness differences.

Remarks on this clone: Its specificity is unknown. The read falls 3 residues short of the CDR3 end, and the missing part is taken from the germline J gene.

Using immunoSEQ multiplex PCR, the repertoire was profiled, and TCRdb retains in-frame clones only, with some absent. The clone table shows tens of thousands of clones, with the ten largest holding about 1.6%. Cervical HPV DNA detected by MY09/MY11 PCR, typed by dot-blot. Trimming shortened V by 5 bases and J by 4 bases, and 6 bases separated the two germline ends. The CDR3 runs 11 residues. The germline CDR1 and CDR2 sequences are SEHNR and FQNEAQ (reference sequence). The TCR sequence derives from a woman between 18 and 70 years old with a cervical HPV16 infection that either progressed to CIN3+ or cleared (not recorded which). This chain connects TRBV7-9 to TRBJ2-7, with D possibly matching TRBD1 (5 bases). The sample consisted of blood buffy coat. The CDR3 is CASSPGYEQYF. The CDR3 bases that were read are TGTGCCAGCAGCCCAGGGTACGAG.